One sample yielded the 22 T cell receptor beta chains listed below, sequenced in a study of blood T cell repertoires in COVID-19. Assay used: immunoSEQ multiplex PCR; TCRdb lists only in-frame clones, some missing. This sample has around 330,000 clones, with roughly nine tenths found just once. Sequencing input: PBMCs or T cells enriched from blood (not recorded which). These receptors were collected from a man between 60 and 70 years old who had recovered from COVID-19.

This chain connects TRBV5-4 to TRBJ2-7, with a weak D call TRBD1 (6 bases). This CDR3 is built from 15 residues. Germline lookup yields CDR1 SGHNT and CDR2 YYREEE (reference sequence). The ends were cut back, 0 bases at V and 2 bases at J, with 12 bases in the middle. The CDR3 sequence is CASSLEGTSTYEQYF. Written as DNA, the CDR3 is TGTGCCAGCAGCTTGGAAGGGACAAGTACCTACGAGCAGTACTTC.

CDR3 in DNA: TGTGCCAGCTCACCGGGCTACAGGGTTGGAACTGAAGCTTTCTTT. Residues: CASSPGYRVGTEAFF. This sequence joins TRBV18 and TRBJ1-1; TRBD1 is a possible D gene (6 bases). With 3 bases removed from V and 5 bases from J, the gap between germline ends came to 16 bases. The germline V gene has CDR1 KGHSH and CDR2 LQKENI. This CDR3 has 15 residues.

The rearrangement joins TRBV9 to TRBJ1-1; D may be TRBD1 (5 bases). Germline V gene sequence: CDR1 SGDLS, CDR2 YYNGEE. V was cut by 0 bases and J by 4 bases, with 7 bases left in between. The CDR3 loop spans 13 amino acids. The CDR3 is CASSVGGITEAFF. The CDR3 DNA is TGTGCCAGCAGCGTAGGGGGCATCACTGAAGCTTTCTTT.

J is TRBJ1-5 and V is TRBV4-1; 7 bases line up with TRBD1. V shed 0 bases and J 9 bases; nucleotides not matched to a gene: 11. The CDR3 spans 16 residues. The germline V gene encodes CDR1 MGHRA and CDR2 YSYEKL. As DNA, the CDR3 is TGCGCCAGCAGCCAAGAGCGGGGCAGGGGGGACTGGCCCCAGCATTTT. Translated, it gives CASSQERGRGDWPQHF.

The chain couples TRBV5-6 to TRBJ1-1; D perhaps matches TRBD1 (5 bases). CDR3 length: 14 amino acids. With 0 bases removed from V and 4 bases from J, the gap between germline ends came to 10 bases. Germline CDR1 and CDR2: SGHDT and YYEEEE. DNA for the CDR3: TGTGCCAGCAGCTTGGGACAGAGAGGCACTGAAGCTTTCTTT. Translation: CASSLGQRGTEAFF.

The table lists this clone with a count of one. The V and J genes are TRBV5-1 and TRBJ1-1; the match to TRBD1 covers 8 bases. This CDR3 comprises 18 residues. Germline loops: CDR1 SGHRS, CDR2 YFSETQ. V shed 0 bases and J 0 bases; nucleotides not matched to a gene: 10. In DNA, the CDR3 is TGCGCCAGCAGCTTGGTCGGTGCAGGGGGCTTTATGAACACTGAAGCTTTCTTT. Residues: CASSLVGAGGFMNTEAFF.

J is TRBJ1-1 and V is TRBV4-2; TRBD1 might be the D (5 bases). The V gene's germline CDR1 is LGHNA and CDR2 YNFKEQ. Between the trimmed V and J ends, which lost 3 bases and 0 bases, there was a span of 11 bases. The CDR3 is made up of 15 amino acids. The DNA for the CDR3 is TGTGCCAGCAGCCAGGGGAGGGGCATGAACACTGAAGCTTTCTTT. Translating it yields CASSQGRGMNTEAFF.

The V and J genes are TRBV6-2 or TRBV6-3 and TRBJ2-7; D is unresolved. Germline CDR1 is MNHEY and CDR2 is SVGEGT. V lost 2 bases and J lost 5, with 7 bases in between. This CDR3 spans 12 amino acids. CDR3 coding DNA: TGTGCCAGCAGTTACGGGCAGAACGAGCAGTACTTC. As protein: CASSYGQNEQYF.

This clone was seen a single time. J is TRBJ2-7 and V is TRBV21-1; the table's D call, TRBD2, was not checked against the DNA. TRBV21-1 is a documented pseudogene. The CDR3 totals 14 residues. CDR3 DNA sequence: TGTGCCAGCAGCATCTCCGGGGATACTGGCGAGCAGTACTTC. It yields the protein CASSISGDTGEQYF.

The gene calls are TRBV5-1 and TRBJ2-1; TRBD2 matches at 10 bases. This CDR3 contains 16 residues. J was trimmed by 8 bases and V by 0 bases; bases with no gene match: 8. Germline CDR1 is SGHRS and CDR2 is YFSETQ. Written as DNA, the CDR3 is TGCGCCAGCAGCTTGGGGAGGCTAGCGGGAGTCTATGAGCAGTTCTTC. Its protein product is CASSLGRLAGVYEQFF.

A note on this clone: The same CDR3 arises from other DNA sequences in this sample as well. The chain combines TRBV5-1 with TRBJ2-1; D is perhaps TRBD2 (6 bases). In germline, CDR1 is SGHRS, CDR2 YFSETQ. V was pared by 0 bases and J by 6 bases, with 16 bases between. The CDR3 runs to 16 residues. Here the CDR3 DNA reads TGCGCCAGCAGCTTGGCCGGGACTTCGGGTTCCAATGAGCAGTTCTTC. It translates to CASSLAGTSGSNEQFF.

The CDR3 protein is CASSVGTGWEKLFF. The CDR3 DNA is TGTGCCAGCAGCGTTGGGACAGGGTGGGAAAAACTGTTTTTT. The chain employs TRBV9 and TRBJ1-4, with TRBD1 matching 9 bases. This CDR3 is built from 14 residues. Germline trimming cut 2 bases from V and 8 bases from J; bases unmatched to any gene: 4. Germline V gene lookup returns CDR1 SGDLS and CDR2 YYNGEE. The whole variable domain, filled in from reference TRBV9 and TRBJ1-4, reads DSGVTQTPKHLITATGQRVTLRCSPRSGDLSVYWYQQSLDQGLQFLIQYYNGEERAKGNILERFSAQQFPDLHSELNLSSLELGDSALYFCASSVGTGWEKLFFGSGTQLSVL.

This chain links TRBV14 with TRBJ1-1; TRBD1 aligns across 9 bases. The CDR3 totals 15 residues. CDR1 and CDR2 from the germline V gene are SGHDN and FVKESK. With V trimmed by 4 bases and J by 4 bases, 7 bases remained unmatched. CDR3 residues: CASSRVTGGRTEAFF. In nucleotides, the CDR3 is TGTGCCAGCAGCCGCGTAACAGGGGGCCGCACTGAAGCTTTCTTT.

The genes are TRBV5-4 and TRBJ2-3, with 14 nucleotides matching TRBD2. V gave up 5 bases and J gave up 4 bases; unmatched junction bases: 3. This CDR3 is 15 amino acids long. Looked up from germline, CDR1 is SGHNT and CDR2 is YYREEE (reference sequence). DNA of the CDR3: TGTGCCAGCAGGACTAGCGGGGGGGCCCCAGATACGCAGTATTTT. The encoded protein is CASRTSGGAPDTQYF.

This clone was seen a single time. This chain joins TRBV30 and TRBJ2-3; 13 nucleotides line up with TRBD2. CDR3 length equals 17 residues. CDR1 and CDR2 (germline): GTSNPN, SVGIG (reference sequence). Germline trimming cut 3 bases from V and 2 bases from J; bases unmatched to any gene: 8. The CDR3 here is CAWSHPGLAGPTDTQYF. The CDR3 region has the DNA TGTGCCTGGAGCCATCCGGGACTAGCGGGGCCCACAGATACGCAGTATTTT.

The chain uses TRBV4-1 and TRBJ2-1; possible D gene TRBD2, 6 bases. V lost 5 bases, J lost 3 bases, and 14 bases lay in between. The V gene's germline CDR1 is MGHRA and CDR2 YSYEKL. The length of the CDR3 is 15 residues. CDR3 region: CASSFVAGSYNEQFF. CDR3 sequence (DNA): TGCGCCAGCAGCTTTGTCGCGGGGAGCTACAATGAGCAGTTCTTC.

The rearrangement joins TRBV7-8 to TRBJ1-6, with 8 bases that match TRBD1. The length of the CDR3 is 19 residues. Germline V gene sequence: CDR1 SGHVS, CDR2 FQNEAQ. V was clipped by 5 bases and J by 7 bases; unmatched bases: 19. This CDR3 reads CASSPAYWSLDRGNSPLHF. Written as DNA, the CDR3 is TGTGCCAGCAGCCCAGCTTATTGGTCCCTCGACAGGGGAAATTCACCCCTCCACTTT.

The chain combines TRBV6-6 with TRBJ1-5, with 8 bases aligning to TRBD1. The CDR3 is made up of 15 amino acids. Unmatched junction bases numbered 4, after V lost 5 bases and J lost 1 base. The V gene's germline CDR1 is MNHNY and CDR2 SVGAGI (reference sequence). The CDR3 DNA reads TGTGCCAGCAGTGCCAGGGGGCTGAGCAATCAGCCCCAGCATTTT. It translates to CASSARGLSNQPQHF.

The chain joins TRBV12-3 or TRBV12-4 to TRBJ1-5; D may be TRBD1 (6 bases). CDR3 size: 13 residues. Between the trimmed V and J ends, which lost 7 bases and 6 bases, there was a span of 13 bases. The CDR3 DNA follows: TGTGCCAGCAATCACAGGGTTTCTCAGCCCCAGCATTTT. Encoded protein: CASNHRVSQPQHF.

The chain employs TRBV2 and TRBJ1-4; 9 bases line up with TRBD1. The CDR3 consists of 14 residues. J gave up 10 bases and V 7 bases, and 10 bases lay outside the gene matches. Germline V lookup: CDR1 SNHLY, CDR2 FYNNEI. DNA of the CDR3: TGTGCCAGCAAGAATTTACAGGGGGCGGGAAAACTGTTTTTT. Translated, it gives CASKNLQGAGKLFF.

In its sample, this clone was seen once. The CDR3 sequence: CASSQLIAGGTTDTQYF. CDR3 coding DNA: TGTGCCAGCAGCCAATTAATAGCGGGGGGAACCACAGATACGCAGTATTTT. The chain links TRBV4-2 to TRBJ2-3; 10 nucleotides agree with TRBD2. Unmatched junction bases numbered 7, after V lost 2 bases and J lost 2 bases. Germline CDR1 reads LGHNA; CDR2 reads YNFKEQ. There are 17 residues in the CDR3.

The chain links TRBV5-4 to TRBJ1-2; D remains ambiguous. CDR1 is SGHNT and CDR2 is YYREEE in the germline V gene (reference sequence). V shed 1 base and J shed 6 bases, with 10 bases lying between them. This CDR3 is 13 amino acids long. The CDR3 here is CASSLSSVDGYTF. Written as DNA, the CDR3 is TGTGCCAGCAGCTTGAGTTCGGTGGATGGCTACACCTTC.